This T cell receptor (beta chain) was retrieved from a study of T cells in placental villitis. For the wider study: Although two of the control placentae came from preterm deliveries, examination of those two placentae showed no significant pathology. The study compared placental TCR-beta repertoires across villitis of unknown etiology, gestational-age-matched unaffected controls, and infectious villitis to test an allograft-versus-infection hypothesis. Study-wide findings and limitations: Small amounts of decidua were contained in the paraffin blocks, so some of the captured T cells, especially in controls, may have been decidual rather than villous infiltrates. CMV-specific clone frequencies were lower in villitis of unknown etiology than in infectious CMV cases (roughly 0.001 vs 0.011), and villitis of unknown etiology did not differ from controls on this measure. With bulk tissue sequencing, helper, regulatory or cytotoxic T cells could not be distinguished, nor could maternal versus fetal T cells, and gamma-delta receptors were excluded. Higher clonality was observed in villitis of unknown etiology placentae than in controls (median approximately 0.052 versus 0.0054, p=0.0025), a finding indicative of clonal expansion.

Comments on this clone: The target of this receptor is not known. Germline is not matched at one junction end, which may reflect a read error.

The immunoSEQ v4 bias-controlled multiplex PCR assay, performed blinded to group allocation, was used to amplify TCR-beta CDR3 regions from genomic DNA. To estimate nucleated cell and T cell quantities per sample, reference gene primers were included together with the TCR-beta primers. Sequencing of the libraries was performed on an Illumina MiSeq with a 100-cycle paired-end protocol. From the authors' description of their analysis: Diversity and richness were calculated in immunoSEQ Analyzer software; richness by iChao1, clonality based on Pielou evenness and Shannon diversity (0-1, higher means less diverse). CDR3 amino acid sequences together with their V/J genes were searched in VDJdb for CMV, EBV and influenza A specificities using confidence 3 and substitution 2. The Morisita-Horn index was used to assess how much TCR-beta amino acid clonotypes overlapped between the villitis of unknown etiology, infectious villitis and control repertoires. TCRdb obtained this table from immuneACCESS and retained in-frame rearrangements with V and J assigned. These tables miss some clones; where compared with another copy, unresolved V genes account for less than half of the shortfall, and the remainder is unexplained. V, J and clone size derive from that table, while D and trimming were established from the DNA sequence. Here the sample has 800 or so clones; around nine tenths occur a single time. Together, the top ten hold approximately 11% of the sample.

Fewer than twelve placentae without villitis served as controls and were matched to the villitis of unknown etiology cases on gestational age at delivery. After delivery, placentae were collected and subjected to gross and histological evaluation prior to the selection of archival tissue. Five 10-micron scrolls were cut from each FFPE block, and DNA was isolated using the AllPrep DNA/RNA FFPE Tissue kit. DNA concentration and purity were checked by NanoDrop, and RNA quality was assessed on a Bioanalyzer. Reading from cysteine to phenylalanine, the CDR3 counts 18 amino acids. The retained sequence is limited to the CDR3, 54 bases, with the frame set at the first base. CDR1 and CDR2 (SGHAT, FQNNGV) derive from the germline V gene.

This receptor was identified in a human donor in good health; the placental T cells may come from both mother and fetus. Material: placental tissue containing maternal and fetal cells. The rearrangement joined TRBV11-2 to TRBJ2-6, with no confidently assigned D gene. The CDR3 sequence is CASSRVETSNKSGQRPDF. At the DNA level, the sequence is TGTGCCAGCAGCAGAGTAGAAACAAGCAACAAGTCGGGCCAACGTCCTGACTTC.